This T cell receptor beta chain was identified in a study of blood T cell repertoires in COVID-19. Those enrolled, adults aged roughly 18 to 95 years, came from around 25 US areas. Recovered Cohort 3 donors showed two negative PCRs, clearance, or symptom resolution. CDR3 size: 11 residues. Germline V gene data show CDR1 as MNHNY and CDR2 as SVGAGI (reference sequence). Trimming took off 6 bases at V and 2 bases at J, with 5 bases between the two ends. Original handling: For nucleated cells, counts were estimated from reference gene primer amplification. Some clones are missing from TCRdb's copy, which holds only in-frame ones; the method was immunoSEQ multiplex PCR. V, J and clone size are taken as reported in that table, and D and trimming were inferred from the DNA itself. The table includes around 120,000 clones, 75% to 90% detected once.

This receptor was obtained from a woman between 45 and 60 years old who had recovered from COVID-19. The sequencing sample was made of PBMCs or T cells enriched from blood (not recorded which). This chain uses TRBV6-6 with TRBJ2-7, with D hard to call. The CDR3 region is CASSQTYEQYF. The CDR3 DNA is TGTGCCAGCAGCCAAACCTACGAGCAGTACTTC.